Listed here are 24 T cell receptor beta chains from one sample, sequenced in a study of cytomegalovirus exposure and HLA in healthy donors (dated by TCRdb to 2017 to 2019). Library generation was performed with the immunoSEQ multiplex PCR assay. For the multiplex PCR, a mixture combining 60 forward primers for TCR Vbeta segments and 13 reverse primers for TCR Jbeta segments was used. In its TCRdb copy, this immuneACCESS table keeps in-frame sequences only and misses some clones. Where compared with another copy, unresolved V genes explain less than half of these, and the others have no known cause. The sample table shows over 100,000 clones, and about two thirds are seen once. The top ten constitute 2.4% of the sample. The sample taken for sequencing was PBMCs. The receptor source for this set is a woman between 40 and 50 years old in good health and CMV-seronegative.

The chain is built from TRBV2 and TRBJ1-6; D is unclear. CDR1 is SNHLY, CDR2 FYNNEI, per germline. Trimming took off 4 bases at V and 13 bases at J, with 20 bases between the two ends. This CDR3 contains 15 residues. The CDR3 bases are TGTGCCAGCAGTGCTGATAGCGGAGGCCTAGTGCCCCTCCACTTT. Translated: CASSADSGGLVPLHF.

The chain uses TRBV4-2 and TRBJ2-7, with a weak D call TRBD2 (6 bases). This CDR3 is built from 16 residues. Trimming left V 0 bases short and J 2 bases short, with 14 bases between. From germline, CDR1 is LGHNA and CDR2 YNFKEQ. CDR3 protein: CASSQDQGGETYEQYF. Written as DNA, the CDR3 is TGTGCCAGCAGCCAAGATCAAGGCGGGGAAACCTACGAGCAGTACTTC.

V and J are TRBV4-2 and TRBJ2-7, with D tentatively TRBD2 (7 bases). Trimming removed 0 bases at V and 7 bases at J, with 19 bases between. Germline CDR1 is LGHNA and CDR2 is YNFKEQ. This CDR3 contains 16 residues. The CDR3 DNA reads as TGTGCCAGCAGCCAAGAGAGCGCGGGGGCCCTTGGGGAGCAGTACTTC. This encodes CASSQESAGALGEQYF.

The J gene is TRBJ1-4, the V gene TRBV5-1; D is unclear. Germline V CDR1 and CDR2: SGHRS, YFSETQ. Trimming took 0 bases from V and 3 from J, leaving 6 bases between them. The CDR3 spans 14 residues. CDR3: CASSLDRPNEKLFF. The CDR3 DNA sequence: TGCGCCAGCAGCTTGGACAGACCTAATGAAAAACTGTTTTTT. Variable domain in full (rest from reference TRBV5-1 and TRBJ1-4): KAGVTQTPRYLIKTRGQQVTLSCSPISGHRSVSWYQQTPGQGLQFLFEYFSETQRNKGNFPGRFSGRQFSNSRSEMNVSTLELGDSALYLCASSLDRPNEKLFFGSGTQLSVL.

In its sample, this clone was seen once. The J gene is TRBJ2-1, the V gene TRBV28; 7 positions agree with TRBD1. This CDR3 has 16 amino acids. Trimming removed 5 bases from V and 7 bases from J; junction bases left unmatched: 14. Germline V CDR1 and CDR2: MDHEN, SYDVKM. The CDR3 loop reads CASSAFSRQGGNEQFF. In nucleotides, the CDR3 is TGTGCCAGCAGTGCCTTCTCTCGACAGGGTGGGAATGAGCAGTTCTTC.

CDR3 in DNA: TGTGCCAGCAGCTTACCAAGAGAGTCCTACGAGCAGTACTTC. Translating it yields CASSLPRESYEQYF. The rearrangement links TRBV7-9 to TRBJ2-7; no reliable D call. Per the germline V gene, CDR1 is SEHNR and CDR2 is FQNEAQ (reference sequence). The CDR3 contains 14 residues. Deletions cut 2 bases from V and 1 base from J, with 9 bases between.

This clone appeared many times. V is TRBV5-6 and J is TRBJ1-4; D may be TRBD1 (6 bases). Per the germline V gene, CDR1 is SGHDT and CDR2 is YYEEEE. V lost 4 bases to trimming and J lost 7 bases, with 17 bases between them. This CDR3 region has 15 residues. The chain's CDR3 is CASSGARGSREKLFF. DNA of the CDR3: TGTGCCAGCAGCGGGGCGAGGGGGAGTCGTGAAAAACTGTTTTTT.

The chain combines TRBV6-1 with TRBJ2-5; 8 bases map to TRBD2. V was clipped by 5 bases and J by 5 bases; unmatched bases: 7. The CDR3 totals 14 residues. Germline CDR1 reads MNHNS; CDR2 reads SASEGT. The CDR3 spells CASSRGRGEETQYF. CDR3 DNA sequence: TGTGCCAGCAGTCGTGGGCGGGGGGAGGAGACCCAGTACTTC.

V is TRBV6-6 and J is TRBJ2-1; D is possibly TRBD2 (6 bases). The germline CDR1 and CDR2 sequences are MNHNY and SVGAGI (reference sequence). Trimming removed 5 bases from V and 14 bases from J, with 13 bases in between. The CDR3 is 11 residues long. In DNA form, the CDR3 reads TGTGCCAGCAGTGGAGGGCCCGTGGAGTTCTTC. Translated, it gives CASSGGPVEFF.

This clone was seen a single time. The chain recombines TRBV5-4 with TRBJ1-4; D is uncertain. The CDR3 is 16 amino acids. Trimming cost V 0 bases and J 2 bases, with 11 bases left between them. CDR1 is SGHNT, CDR2 YYREEE, per germline (reference sequence). The CDR3 DNA reads TGTGCCAGCAGCTTGGGCGGAAGTGCGACTAATGAAAAACTGTTTTTT. Amino acids: CASSLGGSATNEKLFF.

This clone has just a few counts. The chain employs TRBV7-8 and TRBJ2-2; D might be TRBD1 (5 bases). This CDR3 comprises 13 residues. Deletions cut 4 bases from V and 5 bases from J, with 8 bases between. In germline, CDR1 is SGHVS, CDR2 FQNEAQ. DNA for the CDR3: TGTGCCAGCAGCTCGACAGATACCGGGGAGCTGTTTTTT. It translates to CASSSTDTGELFF.

This clone has only a few counts. This chain connects TRBV6-6 to TRBJ1-5, with TRBD1 matching 8 bases. J lost 6 bases, V lost 2 bases, and 6 bases had no gene match. The CDR3 runs to 15 residues. CDR1 is MNHNY and CDR2 is SVGAGI in the germline V gene (reference sequence). The CDR3 protein is CASSYGRGRGQPQHF. In DNA form, the CDR3 reads TGTGCCAGCAGTTACGGCAGGGGGCGAGGTCAGCCCCAGCATTTT.

V is TRBV14 and J is TRBJ2-3, with D hard to call. Trimming left V 6 bases short and J 0 bases short, with 7 bases between. Germline V CDR1 and CDR2: SGHDN, FVKESK. The CDR3 runs to 13 residues. CDR3 region: CASRLSSTDTQYF. The CDR3 bases are TGTGCCAGCAGACTGTCTAGCACAGATACGCAGTATTTT.

This chain joins TRBV28 and TRBJ2-7; 7 nucleotides agree with TRBD2. Germline CDR1 MDHEN, CDR2 SYDVKM. The V gene end was trimmed by 5 bases and the J gene end by 2 bases; junction bases not matched to a gene: 9. This CDR3 comprises 15 residues. Here the CDR3 DNA reads TGTGCCAGCAGTCCCCCGGGGGGAGCCACCTACGAGCAGTACTTC. This codes for CASSPPGGATYEQYF.

The gene calls are TRBV5-1 and TRBJ1-1, with no clear D. V gave up 2 bases and J gave up 3 bases, with 8 bases separating them. CDR3 length: 13 residues. Germline lookup yields CDR1 SGHRS and CDR2 YFSETQ. CDR3 nucleotide sequence: TGCGCCAGCAGCTTCGAAGGAGACACTGAAGCTTTCTTT. It codes for CASSFEGDTEAFF.

V is TRBV12-5 and J is TRBJ2-1; D is unresolved. Trimming removed 2 bases from V and 6 bases from J, with 5 bases in between. The CDR3 has 12 amino acids. The V gene's germline CDR1 is LGHNT and CDR2 FRNRAP. The CDR3 coding sequence is TGTGCTAGTGGTTTGACGGTCAATGAGCAGTTCTTC. Translating it yields CASGLTVNEQFF.

This chain connects TRBV10-3 to TRBJ2-7; 8 nucleotides line up with TRBD1. The CDR3 runs 17 residues. Germline V gene lookup returns CDR1 ENHRY and CDR2 SYGVKD. The trim removed 4 bases at V and 0 bases at J, leaving 11 bases unmatched. The CDR3, as DNA: TGTGCCATCAGTGCCGACCCTGGACAGGGCAGCTCCTACGAGCAGTACTTC. Protein product: CAISADPGQGSSYEQYF.

The chain combines TRBV30 with TRBJ1-4; D is undetermined. The V and J ends lost 0 bases and 8 bases respectively, with 10 bases between them. Germline V gene lookup returns CDR1 GTSNPN and CDR2 SVGIG (reference sequence). The CDR3 is made up of 13 amino acids. CDR3 nucleotide sequence: TGTGCCTGGAGTGTACAAGGGAGCGAAAAACTGTTTTTT. Amino acid sequence: CAWSVQGSEKLFF.

The J gene is TRBJ1-3, the V gene TRBV6-1; TRBD1 matches 9 bases. With V trimmed by 4 bases and J by 7 bases, 2 bases remained unmatched. Germline assignment: CDR1 MNHNS and CDR2 SASEGT. The CDR3 sequence is 13 residues long. The CDR3 DNA is TGTGCCAGCAGTGGGACAGGGGTTAACACCATATATTTT. This sequence encodes CASSGTGVNTIYF.

The V gene is TRBV4-2, the J gene TRBJ2-7; tentatively, D is TRBD1 (5 bases). The CDR3 contains 17 residues. Germline CDR1 and CDR2: LGHNA and YNFKEQ. The ends were cut back, 0 bases at V and 1 base at J, with 16 bases in the middle. CDR3 DNA sequence: TGTGCCAGCAGCCAAGAAGCTGCTTGGCAGGGTTCCTACGAGCAGTACTTC. Translation gives CASSQEAAWQGSYEQYF.

The V call is TRBV5-1, the J call TRBJ2-4; tentatively, D is TRBD1 (8 bases). The V gene lost 4 bases and the J gene lost 1 base, with 18 bases spanning the gap. Germline assignment: CDR1 SGHRS and CDR2 YFSETQ. This CDR3 has 17 residues. CDR3 in amino acids: CASSARQGTMAKNIQYF. In nucleotides, the CDR3 is TGCGCCAGCAGCGCTCGACAGGGGACTATGGCCAAAAACATTCAGTACTTC. Full variable domain (remainder filled in from reference TRBV5-1 and TRBJ2-4): KAGVTQTPRYLIKTRGQQVTLSCSPISGHRSVSWYQQTPGQGLQFLFEYFSETQRNKGNFPGRFSGRQFSNSRSEMNVSTLELGDSALYLCASSARQGTMAKNIQYFGAGTRLSVL.

As to this clone: Other DNA sequences from this sample encode an identical CDR3 as well. The chain employs TRBV10-3 and TRBJ1-1; 10 bases map to TRBD1. Germline V gives CDR1 ENHRY, CDR2 SYGVKD. The V segment lost 2 bases and the J segment 6 bases; nucleotides outside the gene matches: 6. This CDR3 has 15 amino acids. The DNA for the CDR3 is TGTGCCATCAGTGAGAGGGGGGACAGGGGTGCTGAAGCTTTCTTT. Amino acids: CAISERGDRGAEAFF.

This clone appeared a few times. The chain recombines TRBV11-2 with TRBJ2-5, with a possible D match to TRBD2 (6 bases). Germline V lookup: CDR1 SGHAT, CDR2 FQNNGV. The CDR3 consists of 13 residues. Trimming took off 0 bases at V and 7 bases at J, with 9 bases between the two ends. The CDR3 region is CASSLEAAGTQYF. Here the CDR3 DNA reads TGTGCCAGCAGCTTAGAAGCAGCGGGGACCCAGTACTTC.

This clone has only a few counts. The chain joins TRBV19 to TRBJ1-5; 7 positions match TRBD1. With 3 bases clipped from V and 1 base from J, the junction kept 3 bases outside the gene matches. Germline assignment: CDR1 LNHDA and CDR2 SQIVND (reference sequence). The CDR3 has 15 amino acids. The CDR3 loop reads CASSIRGDSNQPQHF. CDR3 DNA sequence: TGTGCCAGTAGTATCAGGGGGGACAGCAATCAGCCCCAGCATTTT.